These 20 T cell receptor beta chains were sequenced from one sample in a study of early T cells in non-severe SARS-CoV-2 infection. Using its own MiXCR run on the 5' RACE reads, TCRdb lists one record per CDR3 protein. The data show 25,000 to 35,000 distinct CDR3 sequences, 2.9% seen once. The sequenced material came from whole blood. All receptors derive from an adult who was a healthcare worker with PCR-confirmed SARS-CoV-2 infection or an uninfected control (not recorded which).

This clonotype has a count of ten or more. The rearrangement uses TRBV23-1 and TRBJ2-3, with D unresolved. TRBV23-1 is identified as an open reading frame with a role that is uncertain. This CDR3 comprises 11 residues. The ends were cut back, 8 bases at V and 6 bases at J, with 9 bases in the middle. As DNA, the CDR3 is TGCGCCAGCCCCGGTAGGGATACGCAGTATTTT. It is translated as CASPGRDTQYF.

This clonotype was recorded many times. The rearrangement links TRBV3-1 to TRBJ1-1, with D unclear. This CDR3 contains 13 residues. From germline, CDR1 is LGHDT and CDR2 YNNKEL (reference sequence). Trimming removed 3 bases at V and 2 bases at J, with 7 bases between. CDR3 DNA sequence: TGTGCCAGCAGCCAGGATCTCAACACTGAAGCTTTCTTT. The encoded protein is CASSQDLNTEAFF.

The table lists this clonotype with many counts. V is TRBV7-3 and J is TRBJ2-5; 7 bases fit TRBD1. J lost 1 base, V lost 1 base, and 3 bases had no gene match. The CDR3 runs to 15 residues. Germline V gene sequence: CDR1 SGHTA, CDR2 FQGTGA. The CDR3 spells CASSLSGQVQETQYF. CDR3 DNA sequence: TGTGCCAGCAGCTTAAGCGGACAGGTCCAAGAGACCCAGTACTTC.

The chain carries TRBV5-1 and TRBJ2-2; D is ambiguous. CDR3 length: 13 amino acids. Trimming removed 0 bases from V and 5 bases from J, with 5 bases in between. Germline CDR1 SGHRS, CDR2 YFSETQ. CDR3: CASSLAYTGELFF. The CDR3 DNA reads as TGCGCCAGCAGCTTGGCTTATACCGGGGAGCTGTTTTTT.

In its sample, this clonotype was seen many times. The rearrangement links TRBV28 to TRBJ1-2; 9 bases agree with TRBD1. J was trimmed by 4 bases and V by 3 bases; bases with no gene match: 12. Germline CDR1 is MDHEN and CDR2 is SYDVKM. CDR3 length equals 17 residues. The CDR3 DNA reads TGTGCCAGCAGTTTGGTCGGGGGACAGGGTTTGGCCTATGGCTACACCTTC. Protein: CASSLVGGQGLAYGYTF.

This clonotype was recorded many times. V gene TRBV12-3 or TRBV12-4 combines with J gene TRBJ2-3; 7 bases map to TRBD2. Unmatched junction bases numbered 3, after V lost 6 bases and J lost 0 bases. The CDR3 has 14 amino acids. CDR3 residues: CASRGGWSTDTQYF. As DNA, the CDR3 is TGTGCCAGCAGGGGGGGGTGGAGCACAGATACGCAGTATTTT.

This clonotype came up many times. The genes are TRBV5-5 and TRBJ2-1; D is unclear. This CDR3 is 13 amino acids long. Germline CDR1 and CDR2: SGHKS and YYEKEE (reference sequence). Deletions cut 0 bases from V and 6 bases from J, with 7 bases between. The CDR3 nucleotides read TGTGCCAGCAGCTTGGTCAGCTTCAATGAGCAGTTCTTC. This sequence encodes CASSLVSFNEQFF.

This clonotype was seen ten or more times. The rearrangement links TRBV7-3 to TRBJ2-2; 10 bases align to TRBD2. Looked up from germline, CDR1 is SGHTA and CDR2 is FQGTGA. The CDR3 contains 16 residues. Trimming took 5 bases from V and 4 from J; bases not matched to a gene: 7. The CDR3 spells CASSRYSGGTTGELFF. The DNA for the CDR3 is TGTGCCAGCAGCCGCTATAGCGGGGGGACCACCGGGGAGCTGTTTTTT.

This clonotype was counted many times. The J gene is TRBJ2-4, the V gene TRBV7-3; either TRBD1 or TRBD2 may fit D (5 bases each). Germline CDR1 is SGHTA and CDR2 is FQGTGA. The length of the CDR3 is 13 residues. Trimming stripped 8 bases from V and 1 base from J, with 9 bases between. The chain's CDR3 is CASAEGAKNIQYF. The CDR3 nucleotides read TGTGCCAGCGCCGAGGGGGCCAAAAACATTCAGTACTTC.

The chain has TRBV7-2 and TRBJ2-3, with D tentatively TRBD1 (6 bases). Per the germline V gene, CDR1 is SGHTA and CDR2 is FQGNSA. CDR3 length: 13 residues. V lost 3 bases to trimming and J lost 4 bases, with 8 bases between them. CDR3 sequence: CASSLGTSDTQYF. CDR3 sequence (DNA): TGTGCCAGCAGCTTGGGGACATCAGATACGCAGTATTTT. The whole variable domain, remainder taken from reference TRBV7-2 and TRBJ2-3, is GAGVSQSPSNKVTEKGKDVELRCDPISGHTALYWYRQSLGQGLEFLIYFQGNSAPDKSGLPSDRFSAERTGGSVSTLTIQRTQQEDSAVYLCASSLGTSDTQYFGPGTRLTVL.

This clonotype was detected a few times. The rearrangement uses TRBV12-5 and TRBJ1-1; no definite D call. This CDR3 is 13 amino acids long. CDR1 is LGHNT, CDR2 FRNRAP, per germline. V lost 1 base to trimming and J lost 4 bases, with 7 bases between them. The CDR3 loop reads CASGLGGVTEAFF. CDR3 sequence (DNA): TGTGCTAGTGGTTTGGGCGGGGTCACTGAAGCTTTCTTT.

This clonotype has at least ten counts. This rearrangement joins TRBV20-1 to TRBJ1-2, with D uncertain. Germline CDR1 and CDR2: DFQATT and SNEGSKA (reference sequence). Trimming shortened V by 3 bases and J by 8 bases, and 10 bases separated the two germline ends. The CDR3 sequence is 11 residues long. As DNA, the CDR3 is TGCAGTGCTAGCATCGGGTCCGGCTACACCTTC. Translated: CSASIGSGYTF.

This clonotype is medium-sized by share. The chain uses TRBV5-1 and TRBJ2-5; D gene ambiguous. Per germline, CDR1 SGHRS and CDR2 YFSETQ. The CDR3 sequence is 16 residues long. V was shortened by 1 base and J by 2 bases, with 15 bases between the two germline ends. DNA for the CDR3: TGCGCCAGCAGCTTGTACGTGGCAGGCGGACAAGAGACCCAGTACTTC. It codes for CASSLYVAGGQETQYF.

This clonotype was observed at least ten times. This chain uses TRBV11-2 with TRBJ2-5; 8 bases are a match to TRBD2. This CDR3 has 14 residues. Looked up from germline, CDR1 is SGHAT and CDR2 is FQNNGV. V shed 2 bases, J shed 4 bases, and the junction held 3 bases outside the gene matches. CDR3 protein: CASSLRRGVETQYF. The CDR3, as DNA: TGTGCCAGCAGCTTACGGCGGGGGGTAGAGACCCAGTACTTC.

At least ten counts were recorded for this clonotype. The chain is built from TRBV12-3 or TRBV12-4 and TRBJ2-7, with D tentatively TRBD1 (6 bases). The V gene lost 6 bases and the J gene lost 5 bases, with 14 bases spanning the gap. This CDR3 has 13 amino acids. The CDR3 bases are TGTGCCAGCAGACCCGGACAGACGGACGAGCAGTACGTC. Protein: CASRPGQTDEQYV.

There are a few counts of this clonotype. This sequence joins TRBV2 and TRBJ1-1, with 7 nucleotides matching TRBD1. CDR1 SNHLY and CDR2 FYNNEI come from the germline V gene. After removal of 2 bases from V and 5 bases from J, the junction contained 5 bases not matched to a gene. This CDR3 is 14 amino acids long. The CDR3 sequence is CASSELAGGTEAFF. The CDR3 DNA reads TGTGCCAGCAGTGAATTGGCAGGGGGGACTGAAGCTTTCTTT.

This clonotype has at least ten counts. The rearrangement uses TRBV28 and TRBJ1-2; a possible D gene is TRBD1 (6 bases). Trimming stripped 7 bases from V and 10 bases from J, with 16 bases between. This CDR3 has 12 amino acids. The germline CDR1 and CDR2 sequences are MDHEN and SYDVKM. CDR3 region: CASTPLRGNYTF. DNA for the CDR3: TGTGCCAGCACCCCTCTAAGGGGGAACTACACCTTC.

There are many counts of this clonotype. This chain connects TRBV28 to TRBJ2-1; D unclear. The ends were cut back, 8 bases at V and 7 bases at J, with 15 bases in the middle. Germline CDR1 reads MDHEN; CDR2 reads SYDVKM. The CDR3 spans 13 residues. CDR3 protein: CASAAPQINEQFF. Here the CDR3 DNA reads TGTGCCAGCGCTGCCCCACAGATAAATGAGCAGTTCTTC.

The table lists this clonotype with many counts. Here the CDR3 reads CASSQEGAPGVKPQHF. The CDR3 DNA is TGCGCCAGCAGCCAAGAAGGGGCCCCCGGGGTTAAGCCCCAGCATTTT. The V call is TRBV4-1, the J call TRBJ1-5; D possibly corresponds to TRBD1 (5 bases). Germline V gives CDR1 MGHRA, CDR2 YSYEKL. CDR3 size: 16 residues. The germline V and J ends were trimmed by 0 bases and 8 bases, with 17 bases remaining between them.

This clonotype was observed at least ten times. The V and J genes are TRBV9 and TRBJ1-3; 7 bases fit TRBD1. The CDR3 totals 16 residues. The V gene end was trimmed by 2 bases and the J gene end by 0 bases; junction bases not matched to a gene: 5. In germline, CDR1 is SGDLS, CDR2 YYNGEE. CDR3 loop: CASSVEGAYSGNTIYF. The CDR3 nucleotides are TGTGCCAGCAGCGTGGAGGGGGCCTACTCTGGAAACACCATATATTTT. Looking up the rest from reference TRBV9 and TRBJ1-3 gives the full variable domain: DSGVTQTPKHLITATGQRVTLRCSPRSGDLSVYWYQQSLDQGLQFLIQYYNGEERAKGNILERFSAQQFPDLHSELNLSSLELGDSALYFCASSVEGAYSGNTIYFGEGSWLTVV.